This paragraph reports one T cell receptor (beta chain). Antigen: not known. Every bit of the isolated RNA underwent reverse transcription, so sequencing read expressed TCRB transcripts. Sequenced by immunoSEQ multiplex PCR; TCRdb stores in-frame clones only, minus some. Among a few hundred thousand clones listed, around 12% were seen once. This sample was taken from a study of beta chain features in type 1 diabetes. About the research overall: Comparable age, gender and cell yields were observed in patients relative to healthy donors. General study results and limits: All four CD4+ subsets of Type 1 diabetes patients contained TCRB CDR3s that were moderately but significantly shorter.

This sequence was found in a young woman with type 1 diabetes. Material for sequencing was naive CD4+ T cells from blood.

The CDR3 sequence is CASSRTSGGASSYNEQFF. The CDR3 DNA reads TGCGCCAGCAGTCGTACTAGCGGGGGAGCGAGCTCCTACAATGAGCAGTTCTTC. The J gene is TRBJ2-1, the V gene TRBV4-1; 11 bases are a match to TRBD2. Losses at the gene ends were 6 bases for V and 0 bases for J; bases not matched to a gene: 10. Germline assignment: CDR1 MGHRA and CDR2 YSYEKL. The CDR3 has 18 amino acids.